The table lists the clone carrying this TCR beta chain with many counts. Its specificity is not known. The data are from a study of T cells in Graves' hyperthyroidism and ophthalmopathy. Amplified regions were TCR beta CDR3 sequences from RNA transcripts. HTBI primers were used for first-round RT-PCR of the TCR CDR3. TCRdb redid the calling of the multiplex PCR reads with MiXCR, one entry per CDR3 protein. The sample includes 250,000 to 300,000 distinct CDR3 sequences, approximately 15% of them seen just once. Study outcomes and limitations: A 13 V-J signature model discriminated ophthalmopathy versus stable hyperthyroidism.

The germline gives CDR1 SNHLY, CDR2 FYNNEI. Losses at the gene ends were 11 bases for V and 5 bases for J; bases not matched to a gene: 2. The CDR3 runs 12 residues. The rearrangement uses TRBV2 and TRBJ1-6; 8 nucleotides match TRBD1. The sequenced material came from blood. The origin of this receptor is a woman aged 40 to 50 with Graves' hyperthyroidism that later progressed to Graves' ophthalmopathy. CDR3 sequence (DNA): TGTGCCGGGGGACAGGATAATTCACCCCTCCACTTT. It codes for CAGGQDNSPLHF.